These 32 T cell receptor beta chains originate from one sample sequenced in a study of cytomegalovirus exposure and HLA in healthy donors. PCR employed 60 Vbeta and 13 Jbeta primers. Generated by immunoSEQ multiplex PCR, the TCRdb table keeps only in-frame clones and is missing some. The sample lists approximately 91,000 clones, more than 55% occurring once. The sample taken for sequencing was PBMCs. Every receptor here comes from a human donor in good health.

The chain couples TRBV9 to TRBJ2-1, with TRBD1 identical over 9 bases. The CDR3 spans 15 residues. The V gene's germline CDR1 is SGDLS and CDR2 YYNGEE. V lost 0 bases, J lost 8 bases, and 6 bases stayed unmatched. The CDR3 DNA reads TGTGCCAGCAGCGTAGACAGGGGGCGTGTATATGAGCAGTTCTTC. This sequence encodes CASSVDRGRVYEQFF.

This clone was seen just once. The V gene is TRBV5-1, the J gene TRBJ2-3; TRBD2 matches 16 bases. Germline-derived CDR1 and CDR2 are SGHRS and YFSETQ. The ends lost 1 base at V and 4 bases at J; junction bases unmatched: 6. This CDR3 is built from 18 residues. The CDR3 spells CASSLTGTSGGAADTQYF. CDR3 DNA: TGCGCCAGCAGCTTGACGGGGACTAGCGGGGGGGCCGCAGATACGCAGTATTTT.

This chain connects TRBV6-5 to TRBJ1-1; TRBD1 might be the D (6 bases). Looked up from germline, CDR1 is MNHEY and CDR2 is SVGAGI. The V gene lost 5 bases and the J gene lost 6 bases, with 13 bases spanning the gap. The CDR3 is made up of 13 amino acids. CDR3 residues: CASSPPGVPEAFF. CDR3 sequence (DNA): TGTGCCAGCAGTCCCCCAGGGGTTCCTGAAGCTTTCTTT.

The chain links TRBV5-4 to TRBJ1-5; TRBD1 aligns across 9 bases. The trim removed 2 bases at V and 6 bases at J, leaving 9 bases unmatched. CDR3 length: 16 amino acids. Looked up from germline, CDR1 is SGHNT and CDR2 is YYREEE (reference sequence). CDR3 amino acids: CASSLTTGGPIQPQHF. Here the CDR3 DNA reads TGTGCCAGCAGCTTAACGACAGGGGGACCCATTCAGCCCCAGCATTTT.

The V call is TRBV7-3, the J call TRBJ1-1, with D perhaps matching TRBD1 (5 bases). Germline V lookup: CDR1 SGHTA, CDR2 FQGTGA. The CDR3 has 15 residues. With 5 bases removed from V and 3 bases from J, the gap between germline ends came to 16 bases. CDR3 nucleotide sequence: TGTGCCAGCAGCCCCGCCGGGGGTGGGGACACTGAAGCTTTCTTT. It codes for CASSPAGGGDTEAFF.

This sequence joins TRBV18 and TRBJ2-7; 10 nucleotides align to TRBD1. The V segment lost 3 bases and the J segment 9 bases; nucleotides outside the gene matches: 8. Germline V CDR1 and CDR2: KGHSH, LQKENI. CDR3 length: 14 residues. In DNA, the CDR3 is TGTGCCAGCTCACCTGACAGGGGGCGCTTGGGGCAGTACTTC. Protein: CASSPDRGRLGQYF.

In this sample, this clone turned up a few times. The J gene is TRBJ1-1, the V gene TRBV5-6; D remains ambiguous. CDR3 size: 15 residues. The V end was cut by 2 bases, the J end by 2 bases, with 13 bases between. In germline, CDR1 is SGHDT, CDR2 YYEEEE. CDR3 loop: CASSFEGSLNTEAFF. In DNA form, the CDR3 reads TGTGCCAGCAGCTTCGAGGGTTCTCTAAACACTGAAGCTTTCTTT.

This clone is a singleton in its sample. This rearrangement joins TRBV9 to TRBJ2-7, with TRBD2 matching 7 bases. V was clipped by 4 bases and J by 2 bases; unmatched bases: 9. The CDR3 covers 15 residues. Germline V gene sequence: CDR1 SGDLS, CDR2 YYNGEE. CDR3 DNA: TGTGCCAGCAGCCCCCATAGCGGGCCACCCTACGAGCAGTACTTC. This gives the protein CASSPHSGPPYEQYF.

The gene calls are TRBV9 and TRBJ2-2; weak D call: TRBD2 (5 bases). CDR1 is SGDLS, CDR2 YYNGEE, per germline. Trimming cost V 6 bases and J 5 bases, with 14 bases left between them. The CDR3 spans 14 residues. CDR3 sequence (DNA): TGTGCCAGCACCAAAGAGGGAGCTACCGGGGAGCTGTTTTTT. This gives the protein CASTKEGATGELFF. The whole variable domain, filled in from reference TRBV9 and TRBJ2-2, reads DSGVTQTPKHLITATGQRVTLRCSPRSGDLSVYWYQQSLDQGLQFLIQYYNGEERAKGNILERFSAQQFPDLHSELNLSSLELGDSALYFCASTKEGATGELFFGEGSRLTVL.

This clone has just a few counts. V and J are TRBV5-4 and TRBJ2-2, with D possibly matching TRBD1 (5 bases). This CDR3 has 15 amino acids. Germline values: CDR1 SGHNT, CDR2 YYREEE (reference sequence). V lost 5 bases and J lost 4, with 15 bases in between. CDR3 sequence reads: CASSPPAGPTGELFF. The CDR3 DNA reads TGTGCCAGCAGTCCGCCCGCAGGGCCCACCGGGGAGCTGTTTTTT.

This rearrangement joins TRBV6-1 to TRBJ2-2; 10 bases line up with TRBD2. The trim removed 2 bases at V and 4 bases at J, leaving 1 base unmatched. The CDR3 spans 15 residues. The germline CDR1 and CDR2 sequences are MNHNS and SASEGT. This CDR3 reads CASSELAGVTGELFF. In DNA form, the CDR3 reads TGTGCCAGCAGTGAACTAGCGGGGGTCACCGGGGAGCTGTTTTTT.

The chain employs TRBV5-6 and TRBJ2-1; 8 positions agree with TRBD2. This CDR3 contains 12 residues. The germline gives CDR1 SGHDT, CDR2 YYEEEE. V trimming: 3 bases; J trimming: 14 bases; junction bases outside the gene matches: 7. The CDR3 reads CASSSLPGGKFF. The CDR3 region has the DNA TGTGCCAGCAGCTCCCTACCGGGGGGGAAGTTCTTC. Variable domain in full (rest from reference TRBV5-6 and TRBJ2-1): DAGVTQSPTHLIKTRGQQVTLRCSPKSGHDTVSWYQQALGQGPQFIFQYYEEEERQRGNFPDRFSGHQFPNYSSELNVNALLLGDSALYLCASSSLPGGKFFGPGTRLTVL.

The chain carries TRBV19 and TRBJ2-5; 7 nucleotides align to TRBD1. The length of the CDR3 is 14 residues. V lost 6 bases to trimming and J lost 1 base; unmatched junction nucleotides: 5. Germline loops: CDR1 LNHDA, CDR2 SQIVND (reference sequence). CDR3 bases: TGTGCCAGTAGAGGGGCAGGGGGCCAAGAGACCCAGTACTTC. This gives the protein CASRGAGGQETQYF.

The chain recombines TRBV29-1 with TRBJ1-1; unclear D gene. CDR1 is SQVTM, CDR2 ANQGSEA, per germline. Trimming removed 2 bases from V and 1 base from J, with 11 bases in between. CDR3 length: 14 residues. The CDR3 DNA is TGCAGCGTTGAAAGGACTTACAGGAACACTGAAGCTTTCTTT. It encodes CSVERTYRNTEAFF. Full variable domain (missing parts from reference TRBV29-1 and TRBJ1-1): SAVISQKPSRDICQRGTSLTIQCQVDSQVTMMFWYRQQPGQSLTLIATANQGSEATYESGFVIDKFPISRPNLTFSTLTVSNMSPEDSSIYLCSVERTYRNTEAFFGQGTRLTVV.

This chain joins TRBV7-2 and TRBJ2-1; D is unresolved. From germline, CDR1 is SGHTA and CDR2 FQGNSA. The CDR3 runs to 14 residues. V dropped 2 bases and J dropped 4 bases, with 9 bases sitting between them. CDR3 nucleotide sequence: TGTGCCAGCAGCTTAAATTCGGTGTACAATGAGCAGTTCTTC. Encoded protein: CASSLNSVYNEQFF. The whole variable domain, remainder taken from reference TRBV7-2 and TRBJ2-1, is GAGVSQSPSNKVTEKGKDVELRCDPISGHTALYWYRQSLGQGLEFLIYFQGNSAPDKSGLPSDRFSAERTGGSVSTLTIQRTQQEDSAVYLCASSLNSVYNEQFFGPGTRLTVL.

CDR3 loop: CASSVQGPNTEAFF. CDR3 DNA sequence: TGTGCCAGCAGTGTGCAGGGCCCGAACACTGAAGCTTTCTTT. The chain has TRBV2 and TRBJ1-1, with D tentatively TRBD1 (5 bases). Trimming shortened V by 4 bases and J by 1 base, and 10 bases separated the two germline ends. CDR3 length: 14 residues. Germline CDR1 reads SNHLY; CDR2 reads FYNNEI. The full variable domain, completed using reference TRBV2 and TRBJ1-1, is EPEVTQTPSHQVTQMGQEVILRCVPISNHLYFYWYRQILGQKVEFLVSFYNNEISEKSEIFDDQFSVERPDGSNFTLKIRSTKLEDSAMYFCASSVQGPNTEAFFGQGTRLTVV.

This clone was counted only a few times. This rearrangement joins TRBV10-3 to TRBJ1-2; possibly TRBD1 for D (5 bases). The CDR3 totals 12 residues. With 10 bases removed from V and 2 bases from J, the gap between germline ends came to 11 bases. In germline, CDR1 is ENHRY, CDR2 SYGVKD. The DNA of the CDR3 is TGTGCCAGCCGACAGACCAACTATGGCTACACCTTC. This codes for CASRQTNYGYTF.

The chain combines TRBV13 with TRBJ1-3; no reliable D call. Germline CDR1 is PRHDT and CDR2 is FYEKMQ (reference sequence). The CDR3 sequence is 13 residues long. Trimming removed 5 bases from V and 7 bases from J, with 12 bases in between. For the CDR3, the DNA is TGTGCCAGCAGCCTCCGTATTCGGAACACCATATATTTT. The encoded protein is CASSLRIRNTIYF.

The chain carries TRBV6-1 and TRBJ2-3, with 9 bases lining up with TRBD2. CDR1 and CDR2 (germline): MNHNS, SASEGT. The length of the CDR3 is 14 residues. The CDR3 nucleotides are TGTGTACTGCGGGGGGGCCTGAGCACAGATACGCAGTATTTT. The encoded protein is CVLRGGLSTDTQYF.

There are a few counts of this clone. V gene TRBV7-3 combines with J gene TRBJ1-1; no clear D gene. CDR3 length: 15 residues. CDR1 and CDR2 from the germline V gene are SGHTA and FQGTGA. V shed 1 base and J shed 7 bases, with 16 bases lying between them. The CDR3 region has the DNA TGTGCCAGCAGCTTAAACTCCCGTCGTCTAAGTGAAGCTTTCTTT. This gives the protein CASSLNSRRLSEAFF.

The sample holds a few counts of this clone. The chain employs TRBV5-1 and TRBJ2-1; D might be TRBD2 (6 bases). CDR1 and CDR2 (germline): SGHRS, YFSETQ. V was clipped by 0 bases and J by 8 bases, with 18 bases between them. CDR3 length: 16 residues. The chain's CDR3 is CASSLVRGLTMDEQFF. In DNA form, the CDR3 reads TGCGCCAGCAGCTTGGTTAGGGGACTGACTATGGATGAGCAGTTCTTC.

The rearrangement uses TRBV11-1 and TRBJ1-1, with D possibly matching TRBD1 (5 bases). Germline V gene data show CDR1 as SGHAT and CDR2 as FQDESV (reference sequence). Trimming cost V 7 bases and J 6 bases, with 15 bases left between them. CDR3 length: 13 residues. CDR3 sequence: CASTLGGAAEAFF. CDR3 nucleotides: TGTGCCAGCACCCTCGGCGGGGCGGCTGAAGCTTTCTTT.

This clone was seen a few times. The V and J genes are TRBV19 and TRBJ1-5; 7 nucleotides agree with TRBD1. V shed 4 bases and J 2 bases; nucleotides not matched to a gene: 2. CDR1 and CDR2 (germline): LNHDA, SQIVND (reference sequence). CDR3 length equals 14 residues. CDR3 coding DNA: TGTGCCAGTAGTAAAGGACAGGGCAATCAGCCCCAGCATTTT. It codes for CASSKGQGNQPQHF. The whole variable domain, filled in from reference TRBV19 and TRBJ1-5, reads DGGITQSPKYLFRKEGQNVTLSCEQNLNHDAMYWYRQDPGQGLRLIYYSQIVNDFQKGDIAEGYSVSREKKESFPLTVTSAQKNPTAFYLCASSKGQGNQPQHFGDGTRLSIL.

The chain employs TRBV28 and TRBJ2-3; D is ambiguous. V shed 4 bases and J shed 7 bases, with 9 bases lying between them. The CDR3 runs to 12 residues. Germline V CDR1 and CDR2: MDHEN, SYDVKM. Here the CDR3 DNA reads TGTGCCAGCAGTTCGACACGAAATACGCAGTATTTT. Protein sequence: CASSSTRNTQYF.

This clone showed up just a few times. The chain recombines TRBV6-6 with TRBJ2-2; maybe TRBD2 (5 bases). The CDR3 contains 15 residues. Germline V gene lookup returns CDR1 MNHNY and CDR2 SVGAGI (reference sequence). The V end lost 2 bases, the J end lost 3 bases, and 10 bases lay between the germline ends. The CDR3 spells CASSYRGRDTGELFF. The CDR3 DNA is TGTGCCAGCAGTTACCGGGGTCGGGACACCGGGGAGCTGTTTTTT.

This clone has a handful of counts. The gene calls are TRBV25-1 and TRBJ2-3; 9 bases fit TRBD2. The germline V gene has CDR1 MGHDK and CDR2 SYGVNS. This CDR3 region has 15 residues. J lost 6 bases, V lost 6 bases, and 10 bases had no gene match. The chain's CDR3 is CASSRVGAGGDTQYF. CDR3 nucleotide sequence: TGTGCCAGCAGCCGCGTGGGGGCGGGAGGGGATACGCAGTATTTT. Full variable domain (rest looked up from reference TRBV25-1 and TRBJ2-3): EADIYQTPRYLVIGTGKKITLECSQTMGHDKMYWYQQDPGMELHLIHYSYGVNSTEKGDLSSESTVSRIRTEHFPLTLESARPSHTSQYLCASSRVGAGGDTQYFGPGTRLTVL.

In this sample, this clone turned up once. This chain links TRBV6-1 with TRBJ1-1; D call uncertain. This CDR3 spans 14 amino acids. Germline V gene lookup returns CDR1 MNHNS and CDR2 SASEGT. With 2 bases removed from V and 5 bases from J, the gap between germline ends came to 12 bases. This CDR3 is CASSEYFGRTEAFF. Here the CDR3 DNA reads TGTGCCAGCAGTGAATATTTCGGGAGGACTGAAGCTTTCTTT.

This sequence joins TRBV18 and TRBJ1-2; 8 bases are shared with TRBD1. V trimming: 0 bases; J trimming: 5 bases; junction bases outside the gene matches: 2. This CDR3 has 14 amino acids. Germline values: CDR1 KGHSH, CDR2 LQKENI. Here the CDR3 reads CASSPPGTGYGYTF. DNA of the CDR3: TGTGCCAGCTCACCACCCGGGACAGGTTATGGCTACACCTTC. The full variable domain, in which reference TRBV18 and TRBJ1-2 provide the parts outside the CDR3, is NAGVMQNPRHLVRRRGQEARLRCSPMKGHSHVYWYRQLPEEGLKFMVYLQKENIIDESGMPKERFSAEFPKEGPSILRIQQVVRGDSAAYFCASSPPGTGYGYTFGSGTRLTVV.

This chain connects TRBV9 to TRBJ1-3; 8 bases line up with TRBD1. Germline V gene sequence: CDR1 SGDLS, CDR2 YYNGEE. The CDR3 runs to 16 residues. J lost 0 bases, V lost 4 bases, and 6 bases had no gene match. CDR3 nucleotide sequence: TGTGCCAGCAGCTTAGGACAGGGCAGCTCTGGAAACACCATATATTTT. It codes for CASSLGQGSSGNTIYF.

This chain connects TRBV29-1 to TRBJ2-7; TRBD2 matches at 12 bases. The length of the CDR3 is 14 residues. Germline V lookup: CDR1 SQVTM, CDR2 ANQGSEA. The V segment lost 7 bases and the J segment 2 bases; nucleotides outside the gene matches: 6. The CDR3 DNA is TGCAGCGCCCGACTAGCGGGGGACCCCTACGAGCAGTACTTC. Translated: CSARLAGDPYEQYF.

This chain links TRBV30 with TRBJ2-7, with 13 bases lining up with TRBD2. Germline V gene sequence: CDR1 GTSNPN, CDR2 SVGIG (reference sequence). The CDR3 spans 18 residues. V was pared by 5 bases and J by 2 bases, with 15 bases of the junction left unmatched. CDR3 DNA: TGTGCCTGGGACAGGGGGACTAGCGGGGCAAACGTCGCCTACGAGCAGTACTTC. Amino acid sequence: CAWDRGTSGANVAYEQYF.

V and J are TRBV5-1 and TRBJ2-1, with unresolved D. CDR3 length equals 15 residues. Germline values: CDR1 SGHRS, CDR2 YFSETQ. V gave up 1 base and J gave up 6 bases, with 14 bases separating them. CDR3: CASSLQRGPLNEQFF. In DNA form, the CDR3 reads TGCGCCAGCAGCTTGCAGCGTGGTCCCCTCAATGAGCAGTTCTTC.